This entry lists 30 T cell receptor beta chains sequenced from one sample in a study of blood T cell repertoires in COVID-19. TCRdb keeps only in-frame clones here, not all; method: immunoSEQ multiplex PCR. The data hold about 150,000 clones, with 75% to 85% observed a single time. The sequenced sample consisted of peripheral blood. Receptor source: a woman aged 55-69 years with COVID-19, enrolled during active disease.

This chain connects TRBV29-1 to TRBJ1-1; 8 bases are shared with TRBD1. This CDR3 is built from 12 residues. Germline CDR1 SQVTM, CDR2 ANQGSEA. V was clipped by 4 bases and J by 7 bases; unmatched bases: 5. The CDR3 is CSVGQGTDEAFF. CDR3 nucleotides: TGCAGCGTTGGACAGGGGACAGATGAAGCTTTCTTT. Variable domain in full (rest from reference TRBV29-1 and TRBJ1-1): SAVISQKPSRDICQRGTSLTIQCQVDSQVTMMFWYRQQPGQSLTLIATANQGSEATYESGFVIDKFPISRPNLTFSTLTVSNMSPEDSSIYLCSVGQGTDEAFFGQGTRLTVV.

The rearrangement joins TRBV9 to TRBJ2-7; TRBD1 matches at 10 bases. J gave up 2 bases and V 3 bases, and 8 bases lay outside the gene matches. This CDR3 is built from 16 residues. Looked up from germline, CDR1 is SGDLS and CDR2 is YYNGEE. This CDR3 is CASSATRQGAAYEQYF. Written as DNA, the CDR3 is TGTGCCAGCAGCGCGACCAGACAGGGGGCGGCCTACGAGCAGTACTTC. Using reference TRBV9 and TRBJ2-7 for the parts outside the CDR3, the full variable domain is DSGVTQTPKHLITATGQRVTLRCSPRSGDLSVYWYQQSLDQGLQFLIQYYNGEERAKGNILERFSAQQFPDLHSELNLSSLELGDSALYFCASSATRQGAAYEQYFGPGTRLTVT.

V gene TRBV5-8 combines with J gene TRBJ2-7, with D perhaps TRBD2 (5 bases). V was clipped by 5 bases and J by 1 base, with 10 bases between them. CDR1 is SGHTS, CDR2 YDEGEE, per germline. This CDR3 has 13 residues. CDR3 sequence (DNA): TGTGCCAGCAGAACAGAGGGTTCCTACGAGCAGTACGTC. Translated: CASRTEGSYEQYV.

The chain links TRBV7-2 to TRBJ1-5; no reliable D call. This CDR3 contains 14 residues. Germline V gene sequence: CDR1 SGHTA, CDR2 FQGNSA. Between the trimmed V and J ends, which lost 5 bases and 0 bases, there was a span of 8 bases. CDR3 amino acids: CASSMSSSNQPQHF. The CDR3 DNA is TGTGCCAGCAGCATGTCCTCTAGCAATCAGCCCCAGCATTTT. The whole variable domain, remainder taken from reference TRBV7-2 and TRBJ1-5, is GAGVSQSPSNKVTEKGKDVELRCDPISGHTALYWYRQSLGQGLEFLIYFQGNSAPDKSGLPSDRFSAERTGGSVSTLTIQRTQQEDSAVYLCASSMSSSNQPQHFGDGTRLSIL.

The chain employs TRBV11-2 and TRBJ1-5, with 11 bases aligning to TRBD1. The V gene end was trimmed by 3 bases and the J gene end by 6 bases; junction bases not matched to a gene: 1. This CDR3 is built from 14 residues. The germline V gene has CDR1 SGHAT and CDR2 FQNNGV. CDR3 protein: CASSFGQGAQPQHF. CDR3 nucleotide sequence: TGTGCCAGCAGCTTCGGACAGGGGGCTCAGCCCCAGCATTTT.

The chain is built from TRBV9 and TRBJ2-7, with D uncertain. Germline V CDR1 and CDR2: SGDLS, YYNGEE. The CDR3 spans 14 residues. Trimming removed 0 bases from V and 6 bases from J, with 13 bases in between. The CDR3 nucleotides read TGTGCCAGCAGCGTAGCCGGATCTAGTCCCGAGCAGTACTTC. It is translated as CASSVAGSSPEQYF.

The rearrangement joins TRBV6-6 to TRBJ1-5; 7 bases are a match to TRBD1. With V trimmed by 2 bases and J by 9 bases, 13 bases remained unmatched. Germline V gives CDR1 MNHNY, CDR2 SVGAGI (reference sequence). This CDR3 region has 16 residues. CDR3 bases: TGTGCCAGCAGTTACACCGGGGACAGCGCCAGGGCGCCCCAGCATTTT. Translated, it gives CASSYTGDSARAPQHF.

CDR3 in DNA: TGTGCCAGCAGTGGACTAGCCTCCTACAATGAGCAGTTCTTC. Translation gives CASSGLASYNEQFF. The chain employs TRBV11-3 and TRBJ2-1; 8 bases map to TRBD2. V shed 6 bases, J shed 0 bases, and the junction held 1 base outside the gene matches. The CDR3 totals 14 residues. Germline assignment: CDR1 SGHNT and CDR2 YENEEA.

The chain joins TRBV18 to TRBJ1-1; D not certain. Per the germline V gene, CDR1 is KGHSH and CDR2 is LQKENI. V lost 2 bases, J lost 5 bases, and 12 bases lay in between. The CDR3 has 14 amino acids. The CDR3 loop reads CASSPTGRGTEAFF. The CDR3 region has the DNA TGTGCCAGCTCACCAACCGGGCGGGGAACTGAAGCTTTCTTT.

The V call is TRBV18, the J call TRBJ2-3, with 9 bases matching TRBD1. Germline CDR1 and CDR2: KGHSH and LQKENI. The CDR3 has 17 amino acids. J gave up 0 bases and V 2 bases, and 6 bases lay outside the gene matches. CDR3 residues: CASSPLPGTGSTDTQYF. Written as DNA, the CDR3 is TGTGCCAGCTCACCATTACCCGGGACAGGGAGCACAGATACGCAGTATTTT. Looking up the rest from reference TRBV18 and TRBJ2-3 gives the full variable domain: NAGVMQNPRHLVRRRGQEARLRCSPMKGHSHVYWYRQLPEEGLKFMVYLQKENIIDESGMPKERFSAEFPKEGPSILRIQQVVRGDSAAYFCASSPLPGTGSTDTQYFGPGTRLTVL.

The chain couples TRBV19 to TRBJ1-1; 7 bases line up with TRBD1. Germline loops: CDR1 LNHDA, CDR2 SQIVND (reference sequence). Trimming removed 0 bases from V and 4 bases from J; junction bases left unmatched: 5. The CDR3 has 15 residues. Written as DNA, the CDR3 is TGTGCCAGTAGTATAGAACCCAACAGGGGCACTGAAGCTTTCTTT. Its protein is CASSIEPNRGTEAFF.

The DNA for the CDR3 is TGTGCCAGCAGTCCTCTGGGGAGCACTGAAGCTTTCTTT. It specifies CASSPLGSTEAFF. V and J are TRBV27 and TRBJ1-1; no firm D call. The V end was cut by 5 bases, the J end by 4 bases, with 11 bases between. This CDR3 region has 13 residues. CDR1 and CDR2 from the germline V gene are MNHEY and SMNVEV (reference sequence).

The chain employs TRBV6-6 and TRBJ1-3; D is unresolved. CDR3 length: 15 residues. The V gene lost 1 base and the J gene lost 2 bases, with 9 bases spanning the gap. Germline V gene data show CDR1 as MNHNY and CDR2 as SVGAGI (reference sequence). CDR3 in DNA: TGTGCCAGCAGTTACTTTGGGGAGACTGGAAACACCATATATTTT. Protein product: CASSYFGETGNTIYF.

The CDR3 loop reads CASSFALAGLTDTQYF. The CDR3 nucleotides read TGTGCCAGCAGCTTCGCACTAGCGGGGCTCACAGATACGCAGTATTTT. This chain links TRBV7-3 with TRBJ2-3; 10 nucleotides match TRBD2. Germline CDR1 and CDR2: SGHTA and FQGTGA. The junction had 5 bases not matched to a gene; V was cut back by 3 bases and J by 2 bases. CDR3 length: 16 residues.

The chain combines TRBV10-2 with TRBJ2-3; 9 positions match TRBD1. The germline gives CDR1 WSHSY, CDR2 SAAADI. This CDR3 is built from 14 residues. V was pared by 6 bases and J by 7 bases, with 8 bases of the junction left unmatched. The CDR3 spells CASRDGQGSNTQYF. CDR3 DNA: TGCGCCAGCAGAGACGGACAGGGGTCTAATACGCAGTATTTT.

The CDR3 loop is CASSLPGNRTSGSGNEQYF. CDR3 sequence (DNA): TGTGCCAGCAGTTTACCCGGCAATAGGACTAGCGGGAGTGGGAACGAGCAGTACTTC. The rearrangement links TRBV27 to TRBJ2-7; 13 bases are a match to TRBD2. V was pared by 2 bases and J by 5 bases, with 15 bases of the junction left unmatched. Per germline, CDR1 MNHEY and CDR2 SMNVEV (reference sequence). There are 19 residues in the CDR3.

The rearrangement joins TRBV10-3 to TRBJ2-1; 9 bases fit TRBD2. The CDR3 has 17 residues. The germline V gene has CDR1 ENHRY and CDR2 SYGVKD. J gave up 8 bases and V 2 bases, and 13 bases lay outside the gene matches. This CDR3 reads CAISEQPPAGGPDEQFF. In DNA, the CDR3 is TGTGCCATCAGTGAGCAGCCCCCGGCGGGAGGGCCGGATGAGCAGTTCTTC.

The rearrangement uses TRBV5-1 and TRBJ2-5; D unresolved. Germline CDR1 and CDR2: SGHRS and YFSETQ. Trimming took off 0 bases at V and 3 bases at J, with 6 bases between the two ends. The CDR3 is made up of 13 amino acids. CDR3 sequence: CASSLVLEETQYF. The DNA for the CDR3 is TGCGCCAGCAGCTTGGTCTTAGAAGAGACCCAGTACTTC.

A few counts support this clone. The chain uses TRBV4-2 and TRBJ2-1; D perhaps matches TRBD2 (5 bases). Trimming took 6 bases from V and 6 from J, leaving 12 bases between them. This CDR3 contains 13 residues. The V gene's germline CDR1 is LGHNA and CDR2 YNFKEQ. CDR3 sequence: CASRASSGNEQFF. CDR3 nucleotides: TGTGCCAGCAGGGCTAGCTCTGGCAATGAGCAGTTCTTC.

This chain joins TRBV10-3 and TRBJ2-3; 13 nucleotides agree with TRBD2. CDR3 length: 17 residues. The junction had 7 bases not matched to a gene; V was cut back by 3 bases and J by 4 bases. Germline CDR1 and CDR2: ENHRY and SYGVKD. CDR3 residues: CAISDGGLAGLADTQYF. CDR3 coding DNA: TGTGCCATCAGTGACGGGGGACTAGCGGGATTGGCAGATACGCAGTATTTT.

This chain connects TRBV19 to TRBJ2-4, with no clear D. The germline V gene has CDR1 LNHDA and CDR2 SQIVND (reference sequence). The CDR3 loop spans 15 amino acids. V was cut by 6 bases and J by 1 base, with 13 bases left in between. This CDR3 is CASRRLAEAKNIQYF. The CDR3 DNA sequence: TGTGCCAGTAGGAGACTGGCGGAGGCCAAAAACATTCAGTACTTC.

This chain joins TRBV6-5 and TRBJ1-1; perhaps TRBD1 as D (6 bases). The V end was cut by 5 bases, the J end by 2 bases, with 12 bases between. Germline V gives CDR1 MNHEY, CDR2 SVGAGI. This CDR3 region has 14 residues. CDR3: CASSNTRGNTEAFF. The CDR3 nucleotides read TGTGCCAGCAGTAATACCAGGGGAAACACTGAAGCTTTCTTT.

The chain recombines TRBV7-2 with TRBJ1-2, with D tentatively TRBD1 (6 bases). The CDR3 runs 14 residues. Germline lookup yields CDR1 SGHTA and CDR2 FQGNSA. Trimming cost V 4 bases and J 7 bases, with 16 bases left between them. CDR3 nucleotides: TGTGCCAGCAGCTACCCAGGGGAAGCAGGTGGCTACACCTTC. Encoded protein: CASSYPGEAGGYTF.

This chain links TRBV14 with TRBJ2-3, with D possibly being TRBD2 (6 bases). This CDR3 has 15 residues. With 4 bases removed from V and 1 base from J, the gap between germline ends came to 12 bases. Germline CDR1 and CDR2: SGHDN and FVKESK. CDR3 sequence reads: CASSPRTTRTDTQYF. The DNA of the CDR3 is TGTGCCAGCAGCCCCCGGACTACCCGCACAGATACGCAGTATTTT.

With respect to this clone: The sample contains more than one DNA sequence encoding this CDR3. DNA for the CDR3: TGTGCCACCAGCAGAGATGTCGGGAGAAGCGAGCAGTACTTC. Residues: CATSRDVGRSEQYF. This chain connects TRBV15 to TRBJ2-7; weak D call: TRBD2 (6 bases). Germline CDR1 is LNHNV and CDR2 is YYDKDF (reference sequence). V lost 0 bases, J lost 6 bases, and 12 bases lay in between. The CDR3 has 14 residues.

This clone showed up just a few times. The gene calls are TRBV7-2 and TRBJ2-5; D might be TRBD1 (5 bases). Germline V gives CDR1 SGHTA, CDR2 FQGNSA. The CDR3 has 15 amino acids. Trimming removed 1 base at V and 1 base at J, with 10 bases between. The CDR3 bases are TGTGCCAGCAGCTTAGGACAGCGAGTCCAAGAGACCCAGTACTTC. It yields the protein CASSLGQRVQETQYF.

A few counts support this clone. This chain links TRBV14 with TRBJ2-7; 7 nucleotides line up with TRBD1. CDR1 is SGHDN and CDR2 is FVKESK in the germline V gene. CDR3 length: 12 residues. CDR3 sequence (DNA): TGTGCCAGCAGCCAGAGGGGGCTCTCGGTATCCGTC. Its protein product is CASSQRGLSVSV.

The chain combines TRBV6-5 with TRBJ2-3; a weak D match, TRBD2 (6 bases). This CDR3 has 14 residues. Looked up from germline, CDR1 is MNHEY and CDR2 is SVGAGI. The germline V and J ends were trimmed by 6 bases and 6 bases, with 16 bases remaining between them. CDR3 nucleotide sequence: TGTGCCAGCAGACCCTCGGGAGAGCGGGATACGCAGTATTTT. It is translated as CASRPSGERDTQYF.

The V call is TRBV5-1, the J call TRBJ1-1; possibly TRBD1 for D (6 bases). Trimming removed 3 bases from V and 1 base from J, with 13 bases in between. CDR3 length: 15 residues. CDR1 and CDR2 (germline): SGHRS, YFSETQ. Here the CDR3 DNA reads TGCGCCAGCAGCTCTACAGGGCTAACGAACACTGAAGCTTTCTTT. Residues: CASSSTGLTNTEAFF. The entire variable domain, with the rest obtained from reference TRBV5-1 and TRBJ1-1, is as follows: KAGVTQTPRYLIKTRGQQVTLSCSPISGHRSVSWYQQTPGQGLQFLFEYFSETQRNKGNFPGRFSGRQFSNSRSEMNVSTLELGDSALYLCASSSTGLTNTEAFFGQGTRLTVV.

The chain employs TRBV27 and TRBJ1-1; D may be TRBD1 (5 bases). Trimming cost V 6 bases and J 5 bases, with 16 bases left between them. From germline, CDR1 is MNHEY and CDR2 SMNVEV (reference sequence). The CDR3 contains 14 residues. This chain's CDR3 is CASRIGQGMTEAFF. CDR3 DNA: TGTGCCAGCAGAATTGGTCAGGGTATGACTGAAGCTTTCTTT.